This T cell receptor (beta chain) was sequenced for a study of radiation and T cells in renal cell carcinoma. Study-wide context: Nephrectomy followed 15 Gy stereotactic body radiation by 4 weeks. Overall study results and limits: No pretreatment tumor biopsies were available for baseline clonotypes. From baseline, blood top tumor clonotypes peaked at 2 weeks post-radiation.

Time point reported: baseline pretreatment blood. Described treatment: 15 Gy SBRT to primary tumor, nephrectomy 4 weeks later. The tumor was a clear cell renal cell carcinoma. The CDR3 totals 16 residues. Germline V lookup: CDR1 SGHRS, CDR2 YFSETQ. Trimming removed 5 bases from V and 0 bases from J; junction bases left unmatched: 6. Repertoires were generated with immunoSEQ multiplex PCR, while TCRdb's copy carries only in-frame clones and drops some. The sample gives around 140,000 clones, less than 90% of which show up once; roughly 25% is in the top ten. Comment on this clone: What it binds is not known.

The receptor's source is a woman in her forties or fifties with renal cell carcinoma. Sequencing was performed on blood, taken from a patient whose treatment included radiotherapy and nephrectomy. V usage is TRBV5-1 and J usage is TRBJ2-2; 8 nucleotides line up with TRBD1. CDR3 in DNA: TGCGCCAGCAGACCTGGACAGGGTCCGAACACCGGGGAGCTGTTTTTT. This gives the protein CASRPGQGPNTGELFF.